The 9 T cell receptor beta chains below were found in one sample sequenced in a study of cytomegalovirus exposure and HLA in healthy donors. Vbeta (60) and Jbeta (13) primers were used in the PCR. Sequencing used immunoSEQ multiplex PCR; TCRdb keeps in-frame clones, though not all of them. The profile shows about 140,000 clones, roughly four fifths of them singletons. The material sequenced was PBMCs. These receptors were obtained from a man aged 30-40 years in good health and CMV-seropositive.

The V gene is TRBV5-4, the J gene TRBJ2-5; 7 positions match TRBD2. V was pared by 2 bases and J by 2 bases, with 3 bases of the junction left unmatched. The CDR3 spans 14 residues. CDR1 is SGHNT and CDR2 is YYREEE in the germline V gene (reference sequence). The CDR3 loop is CASSFPGLQETQYF. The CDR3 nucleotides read TGTGCCAGCAGCTTCCCGGGACTACAAGAGACCCAGTACTTC.

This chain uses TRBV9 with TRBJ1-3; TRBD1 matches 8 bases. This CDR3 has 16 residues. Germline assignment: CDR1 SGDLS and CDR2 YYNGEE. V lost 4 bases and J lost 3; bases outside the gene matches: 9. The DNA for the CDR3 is TGTGCCAGCAGCCCACTCGGACAGGGAGGTGGAAACACCATATATTTT. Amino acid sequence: CASSPLGQGGGNTIYF.

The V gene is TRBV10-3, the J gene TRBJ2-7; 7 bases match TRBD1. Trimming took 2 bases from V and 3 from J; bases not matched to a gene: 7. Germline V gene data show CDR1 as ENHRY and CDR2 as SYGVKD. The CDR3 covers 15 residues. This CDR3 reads CAISEETGIVYEQYF. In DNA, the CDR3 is TGTGCCATCAGTGAGGAGACAGGGATCGTCTACGAGCAGTACTTC.

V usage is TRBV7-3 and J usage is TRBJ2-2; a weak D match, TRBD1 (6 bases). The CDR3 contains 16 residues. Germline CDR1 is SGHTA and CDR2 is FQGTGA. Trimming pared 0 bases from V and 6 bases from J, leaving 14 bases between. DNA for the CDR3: TGTGCCAGCAGCTTAACGTCAGGGGCAGGGGCCGGGGAGCTGTTTTTT. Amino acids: CASSLTSGAGAGELFF.

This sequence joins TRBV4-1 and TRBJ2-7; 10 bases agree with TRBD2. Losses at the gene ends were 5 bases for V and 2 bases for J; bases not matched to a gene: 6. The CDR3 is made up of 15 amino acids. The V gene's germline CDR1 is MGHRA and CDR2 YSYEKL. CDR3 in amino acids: CASSRIAGGTYEQYF. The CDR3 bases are TGCGCCAGCAGCAGAATAGCGGGGGGTACCTACGAGCAGTACTTC.

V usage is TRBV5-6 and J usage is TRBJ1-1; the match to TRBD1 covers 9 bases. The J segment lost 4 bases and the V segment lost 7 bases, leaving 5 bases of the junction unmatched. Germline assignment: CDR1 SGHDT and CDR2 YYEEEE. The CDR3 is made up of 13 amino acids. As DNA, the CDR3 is TGTGCCAGCGGAAAGGACAGGGGCACTGAAGCTTTCTTT. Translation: CASGKDRGTEAFF.

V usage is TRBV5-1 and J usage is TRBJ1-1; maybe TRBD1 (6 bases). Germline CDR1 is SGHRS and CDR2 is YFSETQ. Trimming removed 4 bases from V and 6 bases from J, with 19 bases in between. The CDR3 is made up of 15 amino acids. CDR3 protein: CASSTAGRGVSEAFF. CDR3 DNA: TGCGCCAGCAGCACCGCGGGCAGGGGTGTGTCTGAAGCTTTCTTT.

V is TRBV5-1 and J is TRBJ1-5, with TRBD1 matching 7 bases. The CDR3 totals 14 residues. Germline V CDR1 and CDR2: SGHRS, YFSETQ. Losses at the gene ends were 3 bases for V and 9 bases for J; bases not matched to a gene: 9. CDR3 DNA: TGCGCCAGCAGCTCGGGACAGAGTATGGGGCCCCAGCATTTT. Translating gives CASSSGQSMGPQHF.

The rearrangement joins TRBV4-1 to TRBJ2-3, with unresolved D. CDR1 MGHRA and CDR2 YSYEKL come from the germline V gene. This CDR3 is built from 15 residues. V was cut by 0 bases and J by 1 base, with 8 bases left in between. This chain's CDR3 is CASSQDGQGTDTQYF. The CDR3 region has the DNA TGCGCCAGCAGCCAAGATGGGCAGGGCACAGATACGCAGTATTTT.